This note documents a single TCR beta chain sequence. The antigen is not known. This clone may be a read error of a much larger clone one base away. CDR1 is SGHVS, CDR2 FNYEAQ, per germline. The CDR3 is 14 residues long. This entry belongs to a study of T cell repertoires in cytomegalovirus infection. In the study overall: CMV epitopes used comprised recently identified HLA-C-restricted ones and well-studied HLA-B-restricted ones. Indications came from public TCR beta signatures; they pointed to CMV infection and to a matching HLA type.

TCRdb recomputed calls from the reads with MiXCR, one row per CDR3 protein. The sample records approximately 1,000,000 distinct CDR3 sequences, around 29% being singletons. Study-wide results and caveats: CMV-specific HLA-C-restricted TCR beta clonotypes dominated the ex vivo response. Using cumulative public TCR beta family frequency, the authors identified those who carried CMV together with the relevant HLA.

The source of this sequence is a human donor in good health (CMV status not recorded). Some clones in this sample may be carry-over from other donors' samples. The sequences come from cultured CD8+ T cells from PBMCs, collected from culture after CMV antigen stimulation. The gene calls are TRBV7-6 and TRBJ2-1, with 8 bases matching TRBD2. CDR3 protein: CANSLGTSYNEQFF. CDR3 sequence (DNA): TGTGCCAACAGCTTGGGGACTAGCTACAATGAGCAGTTCTTC.